The next 11 T cell receptor beta chains were all read from a single sample in a study of T cell clusters in autoimmune cytopenias. About 39,000 genome equivalents of blood DNA were amplified for TRB. TRB was amplified by touch-down multiplex PCR, primer pools A and B combined. TCRdb reprocessed the multiplex PCR reads; each CDR3 protein has one entry and no DNA is given. The listing records a few thousand distinct CDR3 sequences. Specimen: peripheral blood. These receptor sequences come from a human donor with an autoimmune cytopenia or autoimmune hepatitis (not recorded which).

The rearrangement links TRBV7-2 to TRBJ2-3; checking the TCRdb D call of TRBD2 is not possible without DNA. Germline V lookup: CDR1 SGHTA, CDR2 FQGNSA. This CDR3 comprises 16 residues. The CDR3 is CASSPGLAMGTDTQYF.

Judged by frequency, this clonotype is medium-sized. This rearrangement joins TRBV6-2 or TRBV6-3 to TRBJ1-1. The CDR3 covers 14 residues. Germline V gene data show CDR1 as MNHEY and CDR2 as SVGEGT. CDR3: CASSYDNRMAEAFF.

The chain couples TRBV18 to TRBJ2-6; without DNA, the TCRdb call of TRBD2 cannot be checked. Germline V gene sequence: CDR1 KGHSH, CDR2 LQKENI. This CDR3 has 18 amino acids. The CDR3 loop reads CASSPVGTASSGANVLTF.

The rearrangement links TRBV6-5 to TRBJ2-1; the TCRdb D gene call, TRBD2, has no DNA to confirm it. This CDR3 contains 22 residues. In germline, CDR1 is MNHEY, CDR2 SVGAGI. The CDR3 region is CASSYSIVPGLAGTNSYNEQFF.

The chain joins TRBV18 to TRBJ2-4; TCRdb picks TRBD1, but there is no DNA to check that call. The CDR3 length is 13 residues. CDR1 and CDR2 from the germline V gene are KGHSH and LQKENI. The chain's CDR3 is CASSPQGVNIQYF.

This clonotype shows up as medium-sized by frequency. This chain joins TRBV6-5 and TRBJ2-7; TCRdb proposes TRBD2, but this gene call is untestable without DNA. Germline lookup yields CDR1 MNHEY and CDR2 SVGAGI. The CDR3 totals 17 residues. The CDR3 here is CASSDSTSGSDLYEQYF.

The chain is built from TRBV6-5 and TRBJ1-5. The CDR3 is 15 amino acids. Per germline, CDR1 MNHEY and CDR2 SVGAGI. CDR3: CASSEDPSGNLPQHF.

The chain employs TRBV19 and TRBJ1-1. Germline lookup yields CDR1 LNHDA and CDR2 SQIVND (reference sequence). CDR3 length: 14 amino acids. The chain's CDR3 is CASSMAGQNTEAFF.

The chain is built from TRBV7-2 and TRBJ1-2; the TCRdb D gene call, TRBD1, has no DNA to confirm it. The CDR3 runs to 14 residues. From germline, CDR1 is SGHTA and CDR2 FQGNSA. CDR3 loop: CASSKRTGAYGYTF. The complete variable domain, with remaining parts taken from reference TRBV7-2 and TRBJ1-2, reads GAGVSQSPSNKVTEKGKDVELRCDPISGHTALYWYRQSLGQGLEFLIYFQGNSAPDKSGLPSDRFSAERTGGSVSTLTIQRTQQEDSAVYLCASSKRTGAYGYTFGSGTRLTVV.

V usage is TRBV30 and J usage is TRBJ2-7. The CDR3 length is 15 residues. The germline V gene encodes CDR1 GTSNPN and CDR2 SVGIG (reference sequence). CDR3 sequence: CAWSVQRVGSYEQYF.

V gene TRBV19 combines with J gene TRBJ2-3. The CDR3 loop spans 13 amino acids. Germline V CDR1 and CDR2: LNHDA, SQIVND (reference sequence). The CDR3 reads CASSIQTTDTQYF.